The 29 T cell receptor beta chains presented below share a single source sample, sequenced in a study of blood T cell repertoires in COVID-19. Here immunoSEQ multiplex PCR was the method, and the copy in TCRdb shows in-frame clones only, minus some. The table has 250,000 or so clones, over 80% seen once; the top ten hold about 1.5%. Sequencing was carried out using peripheral blood. Receptors originate from a woman aged 40 to 50 who had recovered from COVID-19.

CDR3 nucleotides: TGTGCCAGCATATTGACAGGGATGGAAGAGCAGTACTTC. Amino acids: CASILTGMEEQYF. The gene calls are TRBV6-5 and TRBJ2-7, with TRBD1 identical over 7 bases. Germline trimming cut 7 bases from V and 7 bases from J; bases unmatched to any gene: 10. Germline V gene lookup returns CDR1 MNHEY and CDR2 SVGAGI. The CDR3 totals 13 residues.

The chain has TRBV6-5 and TRBJ1-3; tentatively, D is TRBD1 (6 bases). The CDR3 has 13 amino acids. Germline V CDR1 and CDR2: MNHEY, SVGAGI. Trimming stripped 6 bases from V and 4 bases from J, with 10 bases between. CDR3 loop: CASRDREGNTIYF. Written as DNA, the CDR3 is TGTGCCAGCAGGGACAGAGAAGGAAACACCATATATTTT.

This chain connects TRBV11-1 to TRBJ2-5; D is unresolved. Germline V CDR1 and CDR2: SGHAT, FQDESV (reference sequence). V was shortened by 1 base and J by 7 bases, with 16 bases between the two germline ends. CDR3 length: 15 amino acids. Here the CDR3 reads CASSLGPVAYVTQYF. In DNA form, the CDR3 reads TGTGCCAGCAGCTTAGGCCCAGTCGCTTACGTGACCCAGTACTTC.

V is TRBV6-6 and J is TRBJ1-4; no clear D gene. V gave up 7 bases and J gave up 6 bases, with 15 bases separating them. This CDR3 contains 14 residues. Germline values: CDR1 MNHNY, CDR2 SVGAGI (reference sequence). Written as DNA, the CDR3 is TGTGCCAGCATTAAGTTGAGGGAGGATGAAAAACTGTTTTTT. Its translation is CASIKLREDEKLFF.

The chain carries TRBV5-6 and TRBJ2-2, with D possibly matching TRBD2 (5 bases). Trimming took 2 bases from V and 3 from J, leaving 11 bases between them. Germline CDR1 and CDR2: SGHDT and YYEEEE. The CDR3 totals 15 residues. The chain's CDR3 is CASSLEGPDTGELFF. The CDR3 coding sequence is TGTGCCAGCAGCTTAGAGGGCCCCGACACCGGGGAGCTGTTTTTT.

The chain employs TRBV5-4 and TRBJ2-2; unclear D gene. The ends were cut back, 4 bases at V and 3 bases at J, with 4 bases in the middle. The length of the CDR3 is 12 residues. Per germline, CDR1 SGHNT and CDR2 YYREEE (reference sequence). The CDR3 DNA reads as TGTGCCAGCAGCCCGGACACCGGGGAGCTGTTTTTT. Protein: CASSPDTGELFF.

There are a few counts of this clone. The CDR3 DNA follows: TGCGCCAGCAGCTTCAGGGGGAGTGAGCAGTTCTTC. It yields the protein CASSFRGSEQFF. The V and J genes are TRBV5-1 and TRBJ2-1; 7 bases align to TRBD1. From germline, CDR1 is SGHRS and CDR2 YFSETQ. The junction had 2 bases not matched to a gene; V was cut back by 2 bases and J by 9 bases. The length of the CDR3 is 12 residues.

The V gene is TRBV2, the J gene TRBJ2-5, with D uncertain. V was pared by 1 base and J by 4 bases, with 10 bases between. Per the germline V gene, CDR1 is SNHLY and CDR2 is FYNNEI. This CDR3 spans 14 amino acids. CDR3: CASSEDRMGETQYF. The DNA of the CDR3 is TGTGCCAGCAGTGAAGACAGAATGGGAGAGACCCAGTACTTC.

The J gene is TRBJ1-5, the V gene TRBV11-2; the D gene is possibly TRBD1 (5 bases). Trimming took 4 bases from V and 3 from J, leaving 7 bases between them. The CDR3 sequence is 13 residues long. The V gene's germline CDR1 is SGHAT and CDR2 FQNNGV. CDR3 loop: CASSSGLNQPQHF. The CDR3 nucleotides are TGTGCCAGCAGCTCGGGACTCAATCAGCCCCAGCATTTT.

This chain joins TRBV5-1 and TRBJ1-1, with 9 bases lining up with TRBD1. After removal of 1 base from V and 4 bases from J, the junction contained 2 bases not matched to a gene. The CDR3 extends over 14 amino acids. The germline V gene has CDR1 SGHRS and CDR2 YFSETQ. The CDR3 nucleotides are TGCGCCAGCAGCTTGTTGGGACAGGGCACTGAAGCTTTCTTT. Its protein product is CASSLLGQGTEAFF.

This chain links TRBV30 with TRBJ2-2; tentatively, D is TRBD1 (6 bases). The CDR3 has 16 residues. V lost 1 base, J lost 4 bases, and 16 bases lay in between. Per germline, CDR1 GTSNPN and CDR2 SVGIG (reference sequence). CDR3 region: CAWSALRGPGTGELFF. The CDR3 DNA reads TGTGCCTGGAGTGCCCTCAGGGGTCCAGGCACCGGGGAGCTGTTTTTT.

The chain uses TRBV5-1 and TRBJ2-5, with 9 bases that match TRBD1. From germline, CDR1 is SGHRS and CDR2 YFSETQ. V shed 0 bases and J 5 bases; nucleotides not matched to a gene: 8. There are 16 residues in the CDR3. CDR3 sequence reads: CASSLEQGARGETQYF. The DNA for the CDR3 is TGCGCCAGCAGCTTGGAACAGGGGGCTCGAGGGGAGACCCAGTACTTC.

This rearrangement joins TRBV7-9 to TRBJ1-2; TRBD1 matches 7 bases. V shed 7 bases and J 6 bases; nucleotides not matched to a gene: 8. This CDR3 spans 13 amino acids. Germline-derived CDR1 and CDR2 are SEHNR and FQNEAQ (reference sequence). The CDR3 protein is CASTATGFNGYTF. The CDR3 nucleotides are TGTGCCAGCACCGCGACAGGGTTTAATGGCTACACCTTC.

The genes are TRBV5-1 and TRBJ2-5; D perhaps matches TRBD2 (7 bases). This CDR3 region has 13 residues. V was shortened by 4 bases and J by 5 bases, with 12 bases between the two germline ends. Germline CDR1 reads SGHRS; CDR2 reads YFSETQ. The chain's CDR3 is CASSPRGGETQYF. The CDR3 DNA reads TGCGCCAGCAGCCCCAGGGGAGGGGAGACCCAGTACTTC. The whole variable domain, remainder taken from reference TRBV5-1 and TRBJ2-5, is KAGVTQTPRYLIKTRGQQVTLSCSPISGHRSVSWYQQTPGQGLQFLFEYFSETQRNKGNFPGRFSGRQFSNSRSEMNVSTLELGDSALYLCASSPRGGETQYFGPGTRLLVL.

The J gene is TRBJ1-2, the V gene TRBV6-6; D is perhaps TRBD1 (5 bases). Per germline, CDR1 MNHNY and CDR2 SVGAGI (reference sequence). Trimming removed 7 bases from V and 1 base from J, with 16 bases in between. The CDR3 is made up of 15 amino acids. The DNA for the CDR3 is TGTGCCAGCAACCCCCAGGGAACCATTAACTATGGCTACACCTTC. Translation: CASNPQGTINYGYTF.

This clone was detected a few times. The chain carries TRBV27 and TRBJ1-6; D remains ambiguous. The germline gives CDR1 MNHEY, CDR2 SMNVEV (reference sequence). The CDR3 loop spans 12 amino acids. The V gene lost 8 bases and the J gene lost 11 bases, with 13 bases spanning the gap. Written as DNA, the CDR3 is TGTGCCAGCTCCCTAGGAGGAACACCCCTCCACTTT. Its protein is CASSLGGTPLHF.

This clone was recorded once. The chain recombines TRBV2 with TRBJ2-7; D is possibly TRBD2 (7 bases). The CDR3 covers 15 residues. V shed 5 bases and J shed 2 bases, with 16 bases lying between them. Germline loops: CDR1 SNHLY, CDR2 FYNNEI. The CDR3 spells CASSWGGVVTYEQYF. The CDR3 DNA reads TGTGCCAGCAGTTGGGGGGGCGTCGTAACCTACGAGCAGTACTTC.

This chain uses TRBV28 with TRBJ1-1, with unresolved D. CDR1 is MDHEN and CDR2 is SYDVKM in the germline V gene. CDR3 size: 12 residues. Trimming removed 2 bases from V and 10 bases from J, with 11 bases in between. The DNA of the CDR3 is TGTGCCAGCAGTTTAACCACCGGACTAGCTTTCTTT. This translates into CASSLTTGLAFF.

The CDR3, as DNA: TGTGCCATCAGTGAGTCAGAGGATACGCAGTATTTT. Amino acids: CAISESEDTQYF. This chain connects TRBV10-3 to TRBJ2-3; D uncertain. V was cut by 0 bases and J by 6 bases, with 4 bases left in between. This CDR3 comprises 12 residues. CDR1 is ENHRY and CDR2 is SYGVKD in the germline V gene.

The rearrangement joins TRBV19 to TRBJ1-5, with 9 bases lining up with TRBD1. V shed 1 base and J 7 bases; nucleotides not matched to a gene: 11. CDR1 and CDR2 from the germline V gene are LNHDA and SQIVND (reference sequence). The CDR3 length is 17 residues. CDR3 protein: CASSIALGQGTRQPQHF. The CDR3 nucleotides read TGTGCCAGTAGTATAGCACTTGGACAGGGGACAAGACAGCCCCAGCATTTT.

The gene calls are TRBV5-1 and TRBJ1-5; D uncertain. The CDR3 length is 13 residues. Trimming pared 1 base from V and 5 bases from J, leaving 7 bases between. From germline, CDR1 is SGHRS and CDR2 YFSETQ. The CDR3 bases are TGCGCCAGCAGCTTGCTCGGGGATCAGCCCCAGCATTTT. Translation gives CASSLLGDQPQHF.

This clone was counted once. The chain carries TRBV19 and TRBJ1-5, with TRBD1 as a possible D gene (5 bases). The CDR3 extends over 14 amino acids. Between the trimmed V and J ends, which lost 5 bases and 0 bases, there was a span of 8 bases. Per the germline V gene, CDR1 is LNHDA and CDR2 is SQIVND (reference sequence). The CDR3 sequence: CASSPRDSNQPQHF. CDR3 sequence (DNA): TGTGCCAGTAGTCCCAGGGATAGCAATCAGCCCCAGCATTTT. The whole variable domain, filled in from reference TRBV19 and TRBJ1-5, reads DGGITQSPKYLFRKEGQNVTLSCEQNLNHDAMYWYRQDPGQGLRLIYYSQIVNDFQKGDIAEGYSVSREKKESFPLTVTSAQKNPTAFYLCASSPRDSNQPQHFGDGTRLSIL.

The sample holds a few counts of this clone. This chain links TRBV9 with TRBJ1-1; the match to TRBD1 covers 11 bases. This CDR3 has 14 residues. Germline CDR1 and CDR2: SGDLS and YYNGEE. With 3 bases clipped from V and 7 bases from J, the junction kept 5 bases outside the gene matches. DNA of the CDR3: TGTGCCAGCAGCGCGGGGACAGGGGGAGTTGAAGCTTTCTTT. Protein: CASSAGTGGVEAFF.

J is TRBJ1-4 and V is TRBV11-2; D is undetermined. This CDR3 is 15 amino acids long. V lost 5 bases, J lost 5 bases, and 15 bases lay in between. The germline CDR1 and CDR2 sequences are SGHAT and FQNNGV. The CDR3: CASSADGRENEKLFF. DNA for the CDR3: TGTGCCAGCAGCGCCGACGGACGGGAAAATGAAAAACTGTTTTTT.

The V and J genes are TRBV11-3 and TRBJ2-1, with TRBD1 matching 7 bases. This CDR3 is built from 15 residues. The germline V gene has CDR1 SGHNT and CDR2 YENEEA. Trimming removed 5 bases from V and 3 bases from J; junction bases left unmatched: 7. CDR3 sequence: CASSQGGPFYNEQFF. The CDR3 nucleotides read TGTGCCAGCAGCCAAGGGGGCCCCTTCTACAATGAGCAGTTCTTC.

This sequence joins TRBV18 and TRBJ2-3; D is undetermined. The CDR3 covers 15 residues. Germline V gives CDR1 KGHSH, CDR2 LQKENI. The V gene lost 2 bases and the J gene lost 2 bases, with 11 bases spanning the gap. CDR3 sequence: CASSPSGQNTDTQYF. The CDR3 DNA is TGTGCCAGCTCACCAAGTGGGCAGAACACAGATACGCAGTATTTT.

This clone was found many times. The chain combines TRBV6-4 with TRBJ2-3; 10 bases agree with TRBD1. This CDR3 has 15 residues. J was trimmed by 5 bases and V by 3 bases; bases with no gene match: 5. Germline values: CDR1 MRHNA, CDR2 SNTAGT. CDR3 in amino acids: CASSEGTGAGDTQYF. The DNA for the CDR3 is TGTGCCAGCAGTGAAGGGACAGGGGCAGGAGATACGCAGTATTTT.

The V and J genes are TRBV27 and TRBJ1-5, with 7 bases aligning to TRBD1. The trim removed 5 bases at V and 7 bases at J, leaving 5 bases unmatched. The CDR3 has 13 residues. Germline V gene lookup returns CDR1 MNHEY and CDR2 SMNVEV (reference sequence). The chain's CDR3 is CASSVQGSQPQHF. CDR3 sequence (DNA): TGTGCCAGCAGTGTACAGGGGAGCCAGCCCCAGCATTTT.

This chain links TRBV2 with TRBJ2-5, with 8 bases identical to TRBD1. Trimming cost V 9 bases and J 5 bases; bases outside gene matches: 8. The germline V gene has CDR1 SNHLY and CDR2 FYNNEI. The CDR3 runs to 13 residues. CDR3 DNA sequence: TGTGCCAGTGCACAGGGGGGAGGTGAGACCCAGTACTTC. Its translation: CASAQGGGETQYF.